The rows below give T cell receptor beta chains drawn from one sample of a study of control samples from healthy donors and cancer patients. Sequencing was performed with immunoSEQ multiplex PCR; in TCRdb, only in-frame clones are kept and a portion is missing. This sample yields 390,000 or so clones, of which 90% are seen a single time; 5% to 7% belongs to the top ten. Sequencing input: PBMCs. Receptors originate from a man aged 40-55 years with head and neck cancer. Each CDR3 is given with its conserved first and last residue. D genes are given only for firm matches. Clone size is stated in some rows and not others, as once, few, many or a class when expanded.

j_call	cdr3_length	clone_size	d_call	v_call	cdr3_nt	cdr3_aa
TRBJ1-5	14	.	.	TRBV28	TGTGCCAGCAGTGCCCGGGTTCTCAATCAGCCCCAGCATTTT	CASSARVLNQPQHF
TRBJ2-3	17	.	.	TRBV7-2	TGTGCCAGCAGCTTAGCCCGGGACGCCTGGGGATCAGATACGCAGTATTTT	CASSLARDAWGSDTQYF
TRBJ1-1	14	.	TRBD1	TRBV9	TGTGCCAGCAACCCGGGACAGGGGAACACTGAAGCTTTCTTT	CASNPGQGNTEAFF
TRBJ1-2	12	.	.	TRBV20-1	TGCAGTGCTAGTTTTCAGAACTATGGCTACACCTTC	CSASFQNYGYTF
TRBJ1-1	12	.	TRBD1	TRBV30	TGTGCCTGCTACAGGGGGGACACTGAAGCTTTCTTT	CACYRGDTEAFF
TRBJ1-2	15	.	.	TRBV7-2	TGTGCCAGCAGCTTAGGCCTTGGGGGGGCGTATGGCTACACCTTC	CASSLGLGGAYGYTF
TRBJ2-3	17	.	TRBD2	TRBV11-3	TGTGCCAGCAGCCAGACAGGGGCCGGACTAGCGGGAGATACGCAGTATTTT	CASSQTGAGLAGDTQYF
TRBJ2-1	16	.	.	TRBV19	TGTGCCAGTAGCCCCCGGGGACACAGCTCCTACAATGAGCAGTTCTTC	CASSPRGHSSYNEQFF
TRBJ2-5	15	.	.	TRBV7-7	TGTGCTAGCAGCCCAGGGGTTGGGATACAAGAGACCCAGTACTTC	CASSPGVGIQETQYF
TRBJ1-1	15	.	.	TRBV19	TGTGCCATTCTGGGGGGCGAGGGGACGAACACTGAAGCTTTCTTT	CAILGGEGTNTEAFF
TRBJ1-5	14	.	.	TRBV24-1	TGTGCCACCGCCGGGTCAGGGGACAATCAGCCCCAGCATTTT	CATAGSGDNQPQHF
TRBJ1-5	17	.	.	TRBV9	TGTGCCAGCAGCGCGGGGGGGCAGGACTGGAAAAATCAGCCCCAGCATTTT	CASSAGGQDWKNQPQHF
TRBJ2-2	17	once	TRBD2	TRBV28	TGTGCCAGCAACCAGGTGGGAGGGCCCATGAGCACCGGGGAGCTGTTTTTT	CASNQVGGPMSTGELFF
TRBJ1-5	16	few	.	TRBV6-2/TRBV6-3	TGTGCCAGCAGTTATATCCACAGGTATAGCAATCAGCCCCAGCATTTT	CASSYIHRYSNQPQHF
TRBJ1-4	17	.	TRBD1	TRBV4-3	TGCGCCAGCAGCCAAGATTTGGGAGGGGGCAGTAATGAAAAACTGTTTTTT	CASSQDLGGGSNEKLFF
TRBJ1-1	13	.	.	TRBV5-1	TGCGCCAGCAGCTTTACCGAGTACACTGAAGCTTTCTTT	CASSFTEYTEAFF
TRBJ1-4	15	.	.	TRBV27	TGTGCCAGCAGTTTACTGGACAGCACCCGAGAAAAACTGTTTTTT	CASSLLDSTREKLFF
TRBJ2-7	12	.	.	TRBV25-1	TGTGCCAGCTCAAGAAGCTCCTACGAGCAGTACTTC	CASSRSSYEQYF
TRBJ2-7	16	.	TRBD2	TRBV28	TGTGCCAGCAGACCCTCACTAGCGGGAGAGGGGTACGAGCAGTACTTC	CASRPSLAGEGYEQYF
TRBJ1-2	15	.	.	TRBV5-1	TGCGCCAGCAGCTTGGAACGGGGGTCCGACTATGGCTACACCTTC	CASSLERGSDYGYTF
TRBJ1-4	18	.	TRBD1	TRBV11-2	TGTGCCAGCAGCTTCAAGGGACAGGGGTCGATAACTAATGAAAAACTGTTTTTT	CASSFKGQGSITNEKLFF
TRBJ2-3	14	.	.	TRBV24-1	TGTGCCACCAGTGATTTTAGGGTCGAGGATACGCAGTATTTT	CATSDFRVEDTQYF
TRBJ2-7	16	.	TRBD2	TRBV7-2	TGTGCCAGCAGCTTAGCGCCGGGGGGGACGCAGTACGAGCAGTACTTC	CASSLAPGGTQYEQYF
TRBJ2-7	14	.	.	TRBV20-1	TGCAGTGCTAGTTTGGACACTAACTCCTACGAGCAGTACTTC	CSASLDTNSYEQYF
TRBJ2-3	16	.	.	TRBV29-1	TGCAGCGTTGAAGGCCCCCTGGAGCGCAACACAGATACGCAGTATTTT	CSVEGPLERNTDTQYF
TRBJ1-2	10	.	TRBD1	TRBV2	TGTGCCAGCATCGGACAGGGAAACACCTTC	CASIGQGNTF
TRBJ2-1	12	.	.	TRBV27	TGTGCCAGCAGTTTTAGAGGGGATGAGCAGTTCTTC	CASSFRGDEQFF
TRBJ2-1	15	.	TRBD1	TRBV11-3	TGTGCCAGCAGCTCTGGGACAGGGGGATTGAATGAGCAGTTCTTC	CASSSGTGGLNEQFF
TRBJ2-7	15	.	.	TRBV4-3	TGCGCCAGCAGCCAAGGGGCCAGAAGCTCCTACGAGCAGTACTTC	CASSQGARSSYEQYF
TRBJ1-2	16	.	.	TRBV4-2	TGTGCCAGCAGCCAAGAAAACCCAGCACTAGGTAATGGCTACACCTTC	CASSQENPALGNGYTF
TRBJ1-1	16	few	.	TRBV27	TGTGCCAGCAGTTTTCACGGGGTTCGCCAGAACACTGAAGCTTTCTTT	CASSFHGVRQNTEAFF
TRBJ1-3	14	.	TRBD1	TRBV5-6	TGTACCAGCAGCATCGGACAGGGGGGAAACACCATATATTTT	CTSSIGQGGNTIYF
TRBJ2-1	14	.	.	TRBV6-5	TGTGCCATTGCCGGGAGCTCAGTTTTCAATGAGCAGTTCTTC	CAIAGSSVFNEQFF
TRBJ2-1	17	.	TRBD2	TRBV7-2	TGTGCCAGCAGCCGCGGGGGGGCGGGGATATCCTACAATGAGCAGTTCTTC	CASSRGGAGISYNEQFF
TRBJ1-5	17	once	.	TRBV19	TGTGCCAGTAGTACCACGCCCCCGGACAAACCCAATCAGCCCCAGCATTTT	CASSTTPPDKPNQPQHF
TRBJ2-7	15	.	TRBD1	TRBV19	TGTGCCAGTAGTAGACAGGGGTCGGGCTCCTACGAGCAGTACTTC	CASSRQGSGSYEQYF
TRBJ2-2	13	.	.	TRBV12-5	TGTGCTAGTGGTTTGGCAGGTACGGGGGAGCTGTTTTTT	CASGLAGTGELFF
TRBJ1-1	16	few	TRBD1	TRBV7-2	TGTGCCAGCAGCTTAGGGCGGACAGGGATGAACACTGAAGCTTTCTTT	CASSLGRTGMNTEAFF
TRBJ2-1	12	.	.	TRBV5-4	TGTGCCAGCAGCTATCTAGAGAATGAGCAGTTCTTC	CASSYLENEQFF
TRBJ1-1	14	.	.	TRBV3-1/TRBV3-2	TGTGCCAGCAGCAACGACGCCATGAACACTGAAGCTTTCTTT	CASSNDAMNTEAFF